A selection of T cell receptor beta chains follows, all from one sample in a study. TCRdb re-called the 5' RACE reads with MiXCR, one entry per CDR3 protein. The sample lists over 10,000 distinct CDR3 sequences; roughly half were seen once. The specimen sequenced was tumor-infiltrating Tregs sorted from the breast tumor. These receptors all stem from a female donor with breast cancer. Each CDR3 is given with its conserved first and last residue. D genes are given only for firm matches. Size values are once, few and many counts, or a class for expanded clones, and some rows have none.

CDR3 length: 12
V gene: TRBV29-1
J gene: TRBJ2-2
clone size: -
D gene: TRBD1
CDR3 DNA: TGCAGCGTGGGGACGGACAGGTCGAAGCTGTTTTTT
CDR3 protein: CSVGTDRSKLFF

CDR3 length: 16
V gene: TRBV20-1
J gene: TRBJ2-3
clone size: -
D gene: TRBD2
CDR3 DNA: TGCAGTGCTACTGGGACTAGCGGGAGAACGGCAGATACGCAGTATTTT
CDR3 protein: CSATGTSGRTADTQYF

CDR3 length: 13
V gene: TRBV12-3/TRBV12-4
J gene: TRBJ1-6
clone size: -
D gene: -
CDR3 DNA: TGTGCCAGCAGTTCCAAGAAAAATTCACCCCTCCACTTT
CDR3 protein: CASSSKKNSPLHF

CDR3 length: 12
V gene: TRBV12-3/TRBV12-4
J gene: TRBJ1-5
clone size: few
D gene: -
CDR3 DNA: TGTGCCAGCAGTTTGAGGGGCCAGCCCCAGCATTTT
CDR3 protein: CASSLRGQPQHF

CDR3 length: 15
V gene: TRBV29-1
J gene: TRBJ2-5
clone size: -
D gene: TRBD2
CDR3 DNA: TGCAGCGGAGCCGGGACTAGCGGGAGAGGGGCGACCCAGTACTTC
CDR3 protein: CSGAGTSGRGATQYF

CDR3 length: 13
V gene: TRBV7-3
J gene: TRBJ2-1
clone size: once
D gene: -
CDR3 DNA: TGTGCCAGCAGTCCACGGGATAAGGGGAAGCAGTTCTTC
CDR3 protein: CASSPRDKGKQFF

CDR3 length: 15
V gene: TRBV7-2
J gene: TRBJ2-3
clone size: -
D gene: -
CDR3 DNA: TGTGCCAGCAGCCCCTCGACGGGAACAGCAGATACGCAGTATTTT
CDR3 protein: CASSPSTGTADTQYF

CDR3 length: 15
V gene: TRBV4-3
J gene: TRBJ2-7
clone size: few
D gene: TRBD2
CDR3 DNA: TGCGCCAGCAGCCAAAGATTTGCGGGAGGATACGAGCAGTACTTC
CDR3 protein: CASSQRFAGGYEQYF

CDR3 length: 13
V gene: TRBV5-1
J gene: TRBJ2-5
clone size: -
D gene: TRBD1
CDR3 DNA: TGCGCCAGCAGCCCTGACAGGGTAGAGACCCAGTACTTC
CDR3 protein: CASSPDRVETQYF

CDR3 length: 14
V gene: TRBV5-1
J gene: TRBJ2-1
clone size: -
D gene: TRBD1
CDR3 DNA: TGCGCCAGCAGCCGGGACAGGGACTACAATGAGCAGTTCTTC
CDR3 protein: CASSRDRDYNEQFF

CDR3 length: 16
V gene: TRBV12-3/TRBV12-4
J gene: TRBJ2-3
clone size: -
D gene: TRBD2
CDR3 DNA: TGTGCCAGCAGTTTCGCGGCTAGCGGGGGCCTAGATACGCAGTATTTT
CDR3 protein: CASSFAASGGLDTQYF

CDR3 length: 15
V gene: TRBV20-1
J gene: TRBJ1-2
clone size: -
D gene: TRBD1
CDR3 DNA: TGCAGTGCTACCAGACAGGGGAAACGGGTCTTGGGCTACACCTTC
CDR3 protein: CSATRQGKRVLGYTF

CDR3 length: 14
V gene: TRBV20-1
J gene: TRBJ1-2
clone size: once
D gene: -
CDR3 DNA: TGCAGTGCTAGGCCGGGCCCACGGGACTATGGCTACACCTTC
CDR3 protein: CSARPGPRDYGYTF

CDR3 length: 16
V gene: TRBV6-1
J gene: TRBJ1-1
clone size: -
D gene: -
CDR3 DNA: TGTGCCAGCAGTGAAGCACGGAACAGGGATAGGACTGAAGCTTTCTTT
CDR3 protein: CASSEARNRDRTEAFF

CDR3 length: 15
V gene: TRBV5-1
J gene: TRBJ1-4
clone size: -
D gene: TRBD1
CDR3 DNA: TGCGCCAGCAGCTTCCGGACAGGGGGCGTTGAAAAACTGTTTTTT
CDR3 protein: CASSFRTGGVEKLFF

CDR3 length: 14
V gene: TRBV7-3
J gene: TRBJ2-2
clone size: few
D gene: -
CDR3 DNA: TGTGCCAGCAGCTCATCATACCACCTCGGGGAGCTGTTTTTT
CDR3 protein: CASSSSYHLGELFF

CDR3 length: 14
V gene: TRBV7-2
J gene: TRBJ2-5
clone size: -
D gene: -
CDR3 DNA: TGTGCCAGCAGCCCCCCGGGCCTAAAAGAGACCCAGTACTTC
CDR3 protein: CASSPPGLKETQYF

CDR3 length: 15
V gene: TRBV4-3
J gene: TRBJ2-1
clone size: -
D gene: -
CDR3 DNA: TGCGCCAGCAGCCAAGATAGGGCGGAGGGGAATGAGCAGTTCTTC
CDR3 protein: CASSQDRAEGNEQFF

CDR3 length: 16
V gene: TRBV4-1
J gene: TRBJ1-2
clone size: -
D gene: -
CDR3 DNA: TGCGCCAGCAGCCAAGTAGGCCGATCTACAGTCTATGGCTACACCTTC
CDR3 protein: CASSQVGRSTVYGYTF

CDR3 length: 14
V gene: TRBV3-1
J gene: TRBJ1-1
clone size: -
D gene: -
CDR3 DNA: TGTGCCAGCAGCCGAAGACAGATGAACACTGAAGCTTTCTTT
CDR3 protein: CASSRRQMNTEAFF

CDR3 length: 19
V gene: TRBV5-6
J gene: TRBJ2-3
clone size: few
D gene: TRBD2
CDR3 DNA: TGTGCCAGCAGCTTACCACCTGGACTGACTAGCGGGCCCACAGATACGCAGTATTTT
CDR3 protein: CASSLPPGLTSGPTDTQYF

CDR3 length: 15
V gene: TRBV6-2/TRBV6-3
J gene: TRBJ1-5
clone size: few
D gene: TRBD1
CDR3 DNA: TGTGCCAGCAGTTACGGACAGGCGAACAATCAGCCCCAGCATTTT
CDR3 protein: CASSYGQANNQPQHF

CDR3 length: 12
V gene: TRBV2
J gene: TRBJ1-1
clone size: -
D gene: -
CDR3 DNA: TGTGCCATCCAGGGTAGGAACACTGAAGCTTTCTTT
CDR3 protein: CAIQGRNTEAFF

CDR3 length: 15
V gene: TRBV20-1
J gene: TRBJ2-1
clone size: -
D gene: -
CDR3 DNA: TGCAGTGCTAGAGGTGGGACTCGGGGGTTAAATGAGCAGTTCTTC
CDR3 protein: CSARGGTRGLNEQFF

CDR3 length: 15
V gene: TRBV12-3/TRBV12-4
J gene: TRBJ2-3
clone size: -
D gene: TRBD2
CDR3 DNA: TGTGCCAGCAGTTTAGCGGGAGGGAGCACAGATACGCAGTATTTT
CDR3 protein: CASSLAGGSTDTQYF

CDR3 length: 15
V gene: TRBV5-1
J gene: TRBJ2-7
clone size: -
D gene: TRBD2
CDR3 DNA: TGCGCCAGCAGCTGGGGACTAGCGGACCTCTACGAGCAGTACTTC
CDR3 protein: CASSWGLADLYEQYF

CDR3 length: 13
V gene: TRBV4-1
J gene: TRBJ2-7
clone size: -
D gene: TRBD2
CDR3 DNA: TGCGCCAGCAGCCAAGTGGGCGGGGGCGAGCAGTACTTC
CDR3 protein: CASSQVGGGEQYF

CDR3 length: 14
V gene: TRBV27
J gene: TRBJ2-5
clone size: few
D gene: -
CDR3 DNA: TGTGCCAGCAGTTTATCACTCTTACAAGAGACCCAGTACTTC
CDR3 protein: CASSLSLLQETQYF

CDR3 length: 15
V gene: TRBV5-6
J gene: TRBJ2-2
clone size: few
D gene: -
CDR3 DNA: TGTGCCAGCAGCTTGGGACTAGGCAACACCGGGGAGCTGTTTTTT
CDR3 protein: CASSLGLGNTGELFF

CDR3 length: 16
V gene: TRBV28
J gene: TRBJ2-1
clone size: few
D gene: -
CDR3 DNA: TGTGCCAGCAGTTCCACCCGATGGTGGTCCTACAATGAGCAGTTCTTC
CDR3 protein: CASSSTRWWSYNEQFF

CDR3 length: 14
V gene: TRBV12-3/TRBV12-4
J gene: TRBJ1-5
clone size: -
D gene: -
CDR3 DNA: TGTGCCAGCACTCCGTCGGGCAGTTATCAGCCCCAGCATTTT
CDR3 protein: CASTPSGSYQPQHF

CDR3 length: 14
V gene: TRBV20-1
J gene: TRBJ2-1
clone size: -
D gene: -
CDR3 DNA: TGCAGTGCTAAGGGCGTGATCTCCTACAATGAGCAGTTCTTC
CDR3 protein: CSAKGVISYNEQFF

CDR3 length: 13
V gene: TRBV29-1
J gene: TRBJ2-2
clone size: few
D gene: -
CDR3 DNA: TGCAGCGTGGGGACATCGAACACCGGGGAGCTGTTTTTT
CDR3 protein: CSVGTSNTGELFF

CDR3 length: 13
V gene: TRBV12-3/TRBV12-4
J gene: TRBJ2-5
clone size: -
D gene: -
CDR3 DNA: TGTGCCAGCAGTTTACTAGAAGGCGGGACCCAGTACTTC
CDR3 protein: CASSLLEGGTQYF

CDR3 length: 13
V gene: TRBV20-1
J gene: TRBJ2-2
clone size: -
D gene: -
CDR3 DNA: TGCAGTGCTAGTGTGACGGGGACCGGGGAGCTGTTTTTT
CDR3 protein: CSASVTGTGELFF

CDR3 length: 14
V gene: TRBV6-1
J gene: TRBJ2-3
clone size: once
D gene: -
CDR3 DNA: TGTGCCAGCGTGTTAATGGAGTTCACAGATACGCAGTATTTT
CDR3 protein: CASVLMEFTDTQYF